A selection of T cell receptor beta chains follows, all from one sample in a study of T cell repertoires in cytomegalovirus infection. A single record per CDR3 protein comes from TCRdb applying MiXCR to the reads. This table holds about 490,000 distinct CDR3 sequences, 26% found once. Sequenced material: PBMCs. All receptors derive from a human donor in good health (CMV status not recorded). Some clones in this sample may be carry-over from other donors' samples. The CDR3 runs from the conserved cysteine through the conserved F or W. A D gene is named only where the DNA matches it firmly. Size values are once, few and many counts, or a class for expanded clones, and some rows have none.

v_gene: TRBV12-3/TRBV12-4
j_gene: TRBJ1-2
abundance: few
d_gene: .
CDR3aa: CASTSFGDGYTF
CDR3nt: TGTGCCAGCACTTCGTTCGGGGATGGCTACACCTTC

v_gene: TRBV2
j_gene: TRBJ1-4
abundance: .
d_gene: .
CDR3aa: CASSEAGGGPEKLFF
CDR3nt: TGTGCCAGCAGTGAAGCTGGAGGGGGGCCTGAAAAACTGTTTTTT

v_gene: TRBV7-3
j_gene: TRBJ1-2
abundance: few
d_gene: TRBD1
CDR3aa: CASSTDRGQRYGYTF
CDR3nt: TGTGCCAGCAGCACTGACAGGGGGCAACGTTATGGCTACACCTTC

v_gene: TRBV7-8
j_gene: TRBJ2-7
abundance: .
d_gene: TRBD1
CDR3aa: CASRRRGTGEQYF
CDR3nt: TGTGCCAGCAGGAGACGTGGGACAGGCGAGCAGTACTTC

v_gene: TRBV28
j_gene: TRBJ2-5
abundance: few
d_gene: TRBD1
CDR3aa: CASNRDSVQETQYF
CDR3nt: TGTGCCAGCAACCGGGACAGCGTACAAGAGACCCAGTACTTC

v_gene: TRBV7-2
j_gene: TRBJ2-3
abundance: many
d_gene: TRBD2
CDR3aa: CASSFLAASTDTQYF
CDR3nt: TGTGCCAGCAGCTTTCTAGCGGCTAGCACAGATACGCAGTATTTT

v_gene: TRBV19
j_gene: TRBJ2-5
abundance: few
d_gene: TRBD1
CDR3aa: CASNAGTGGLETQYF
CDR3nt: TGTGCCAGTAACGCCGGGACAGGGGGCTTAGAGACCCAGTACTTC

v_gene: TRBV12-3/TRBV12-4
j_gene: TRBJ2-2
abundance: few
d_gene: .
CDR3aa: CASSFGVRGELFF
CDR3nt: TGTGCCAGCAGTTTCGGGGTACGGGGGGAGCTGTTTTTT

v_gene: TRBV6-1
j_gene: TRBJ1-1
abundance: few
d_gene: .
CDR3aa: CASSPLSGRAPEAFF
CDR3nt: TGTGCCAGCAGTCCCTTATCGGGTCGGGCTCCTGAAGCTTTCTTT

v_gene: TRBV7-6
j_gene: TRBJ2-1
abundance: many
d_gene: .
CDR3aa: CASSLVAESSYNEQFF
CDR3nt: TGTGCCAGCAGCTTAGTGGCGGAAAGCTCCTACAATGAGCAGTTCTTC

v_gene: TRBV6-1
j_gene: TRBJ1-6
abundance: few
d_gene: .
CDR3aa: CASTTGAASNSPLHF
CDR3nt: TGTGCCAGCACCACCGGCGCAGCGTCTAATTCACCCCTCCACTTT

v_gene: TRBV19
j_gene: TRBJ1-5
abundance: .
d_gene: .
CDR3aa: CASTGQSNQPQHF
CDR3nt: TGTGCCAGTACCGGACAGAGCAATCAGCCCCAGCATTTT

v_gene: TRBV19
j_gene: TRBJ2-4
abundance: .
d_gene: .
CDR3aa: CATRQGPKNIQYF
CDR3nt: TGTGCCACCAGACAAGGCCCCAAAAACATTCAGTACTTC

v_gene: TRBV11-3
j_gene: TRBJ2-1
abundance: .
d_gene: TRBD2
CDR3aa: CASSSGRTSNEQFF
CDR3nt: TGTGCCAGCAGCTCTGGGCGGACTAGCAATGAGCAGTTCTTC

v_gene: TRBV7-2
j_gene: TRBJ1-1
abundance: .
d_gene: .
CDR3aa: CASSPPPTGNTEAFF
CDR3nt: TGTGCCAGCAGCCCACCCCCCACGGGGAACACTGAAGCTTTCTTT

v_gene: TRBV19
j_gene: TRBJ1-2
abundance: .
d_gene: .
CDR3aa: CASSTGGGGDFYGYTF
CDR3nt: TGTGCCAGTAGTACCGGAGGAGGGGGAGATTTCTATGGCTACACCTTC

v_gene: TRBV7-2
j_gene: TRBJ2-3
abundance: .
d_gene: .
CDR3aa: CASKREVGTDTQYF
CDR3nt: TGTGCCAGCAAGAGAGAGGTGGGAACGGATACGCAGTATTTT

v_gene: TRBV6-1
j_gene: TRBJ2-7
abundance: .
d_gene: TRBD2
CDR3aa: CASSGGLAGGNEQYF
CDR3nt: TGTGCCAGCAGTGGGGGACTAGCGGGAGGCAACGAGCAGTACTTC

v_gene: TRBV19
j_gene: TRBJ1-6
abundance: .
d_gene: .
CDR3aa: CASSNPPALHF
CDR3nt: TGTGCCAGTAGTAACCCCCCGGCCCTCCACTTT

v_gene: TRBV5-5
j_gene: TRBJ2-6
abundance: .
d_gene: .
CDR3aa: CASSSAGISGANVLTF
CDR3nt: TGTGCCAGCAGCTCCGCGGGGATATCCGGGGCCAACGTCCTGACTTTC

v_gene: TRBV7-9
j_gene: TRBJ2-1
abundance: few
d_gene: .
CDR3aa: CASSSRGSSYNEQFF
CDR3nt: TGTGCCAGCAGCAGTCGGGGGAGCTCCTACAATGAGCAGTTCTTC

v_gene: TRBV12-3/TRBV12-4
j_gene: TRBJ1-1
abundance: few
d_gene: .
CDR3aa: CASSSLGPTEAFF
CDR3nt: TGTGCCAGCAGCTCCTTGGGTCCGACTGAAGCTTTCTTT